This is a list of T cell receptor beta chains from one sample in a study of cytomegalovirus exposure and HLA in healthy donors. Method: immunoSEQ multiplex PCR; TCRdb's copy keeps in-frame clones and lacks some. The sample includes around 200,000 clones, around three quarters seen only once; the top ten take approximately 2%. The sample comprised PBMCs. The source is a man aged 25-45 years in good health and CMV-seronegative. Each CDR3 is given with its conserved first and last residue. A D gene is named only where the DNA matches it firmly. Clone size, where shown, is once, few, many, or a class for clones that have expanded.

j_gene: TRBJ1-1; v_gene: TRBV9; abundance: NA; d_gene: TRBD1; CDR3aa: CASSRRTGEGTEAFF; CDR3nt: TGTGCCAGCAGCCGTCGGACAGGGGAGGGCACTGAAGCTTTCTTT
j_gene: TRBJ2-6; v_gene: TRBV2; abundance: NA; d_gene: NA; CDR3aa: CASSGDTLSGANVLTF; CDR3nt: TGTGCCAGCAGTGGGGACACTCTCTCTGGGGCCAACGTCCTGACTTTC
j_gene: TRBJ2-1; v_gene: TRBV5-1; abundance: NA; d_gene: NA; CDR3aa: CASSLAAVSSYNEQFF; CDR3nt: TGCGCCAGCAGCTTGGCTGCGGTCAGCTCCTACAATGAGCAGTTCTTC
j_gene: TRBJ2-1; v_gene: TRBV6-5; abundance: NA; d_gene: TRBD1; CDR3aa: CASSYTGGTYNEQFF; CDR3nt: TGTGCCAGCAGCTACACAGGGGGGACCTACAATGAGCAGTTCTTC
j_gene: TRBJ1-1; v_gene: TRBV6-6; abundance: NA; d_gene: NA; CDR3aa: CASSYLLPGEAFF; CDR3nt: TGTGCCAGCAGTTACTTGCTACCGGGAGAAGCTTTCTTT
j_gene: TRBJ2-7; v_gene: TRBV6-1; abundance: NA; d_gene: TRBD2; CDR3aa: CASSAGTSKHEQYF; CDR3nt: TGTGCCAGCAGTGCCGGGACTAGCAAGCACGAGCAGTACTTC
j_gene: TRBJ2-3; v_gene: TRBV14; abundance: NA; d_gene: NA; CDR3aa: CASSQVAGVGTDTQYF; CDR3nt: TGTGCCAGCAGCCAAGTGGCAGGCGTGGGCACAGATACGCAGTATTTT
j_gene: TRBJ1-2; v_gene: TRBV6-5; abundance: NA; d_gene: TRBD1; CDR3aa: CATNQGGEYGYTF; CDR3nt: TGTGCCACCAATCAGGGGGGCGAGTATGGCTACACCTTC
j_gene: TRBJ2-7; v_gene: TRBV6-1; abundance: NA; d_gene: TRBD2; CDR3aa: CASSELSGSSYEQYF; CDR3nt: TGTGCCAGCAGTGAACTAAGCGGGAGCTCCTACGAGCAGTACTTC
j_gene: TRBJ2-3; v_gene: TRBV9; abundance: NA; d_gene: TRBD2; CDR3aa: CASSVAGGDTQYF; CDR3nt: TGTGCCAGCAGCGTAGCGGGAGGGGATACGCAGTATTTT
j_gene: TRBJ2-7; v_gene: TRBV11-3; abundance: NA; d_gene: TRBD1; CDR3aa: CASSPSDRGEQYF; CDR3nt: TGTGCCAGCAGCCCTTCGGACAGGGGCGAGCAGTACTTC
j_gene: TRBJ2-3; v_gene: TRBV5-4; abundance: NA; d_gene: TRBD2; CDR3aa: CASSLMGAGGRDTQYF; CDR3nt: TGTGCCAGCAGCTTGATGGGGGCGGGAGGGAGGGATACGCAGTATTTT
j_gene: TRBJ2-7; v_gene: TRBV10-3; abundance: NA; d_gene: TRBD2; CDR3aa: CAISDGSGGYEQYF; CDR3nt: TGTGCCATCAGTGACGGGTCGGGAGGCTACGAGCAGTACTTC
j_gene: TRBJ1-4; v_gene: TRBV7-6; abundance: NA; d_gene: NA; CDR3aa: CASSLAFSRGSREKLFF; CDR3nt: TGTGCCAGCAGCTTAGCATTCTCTAGGGGGAGTAGGGAAAAACTGTTTTTT
j_gene: TRBJ1-3; v_gene: TRBV6-5; abundance: NA; d_gene: NA; CDR3aa: CASSSRVGNTIYF; CDR3nt: TGTGCCAGCAGTTCCAGGGTTGGAAACACCATATATTTT
j_gene: TRBJ2-2; v_gene: TRBV11-1; abundance: NA; d_gene: NA; CDR3aa: CASSLARRAGELFF; CDR3nt: TGTGCCAGCAGCTTAGCGAGGAGGGCTGGGGAGCTGTTTTTT
j_gene: TRBJ2-5; v_gene: TRBV4-2; abundance: NA; d_gene: TRBD2; CDR3aa: CASSQELASGETQYF; CDR3nt: TGTGCCAGCAGCCAAGAATTGGCTAGCGGAGAGACCCAGTACTTC
j_gene: TRBJ2-7; v_gene: TRBV28; abundance: NA; d_gene: NA; CDR3aa: CASLTYEQYF; CDR3nt: TGTGCCAGCCTTACCTACGAGCAGTACTTC
j_gene: TRBJ2-1; v_gene: TRBV7-3; abundance: NA; d_gene: TRBD1; CDR3aa: CASSLRGTGITEQFF; CDR3nt: TGTGCCAGCAGCTTAAGGGGGACAGGGATTACTGAGCAGTTCTTC
j_gene: TRBJ2-4; v_gene: TRBV23-1; abundance: NA; d_gene: NA; CDR3aa: CASSQVGGLGPANIQYF; CDR3nt: TGCGCCAGCAGTCAAGTGGGGGGGCTAGGCCCCGCCAACATTCAGTACTTC
j_gene: TRBJ2-5; v_gene: TRBV5-6; abundance: NA; d_gene: TRBD1; CDR3aa: CASSRPGQGGKETQYF; CDR3nt: TGTGCCAGCAGCCGGCCGGGACAGGGAGGTAAAGAGACCCAGTACTTC
j_gene: TRBJ2-1; v_gene: TRBV6-1; abundance: NA; d_gene: TRBD1; CDR3aa: CASRNRDSYDNEQFF; CDR3nt: TGTGCCAGCAGAAATCGGGACAGTTATGACAATGAGCAGTTCTTC
j_gene: TRBJ2-7; v_gene: TRBV27; abundance: NA; d_gene: NA; CDR3aa: CASSAGGSSYEQYF; CDR3nt: TGTGCCAGCAGCGCAGGGGGGAGCTCCTACGAGCAGTACTTC
j_gene: TRBJ2-2; v_gene: TRBV25-1; abundance: NA; d_gene: NA; CDR3aa: CASSELTGELFF; CDR3nt: TGTGCCAGCAGTGAATTAACCGGGGAGCTGTTTTTT
j_gene: TRBJ1-1; v_gene: TRBV11-2; abundance: few; d_gene: NA; CDR3aa: CASSLDRMNTEAFF; CDR3nt: TGTGCCAGCAGCTTGGACAGAATGAACACTGAAGCTTTCTTT
j_gene: TRBJ1-1; v_gene: TRBV5-1; abundance: NA; d_gene: NA; CDR3aa: CASSLYRGYTEAFF; CDR3nt: TGCGCCAGCAGCTTATATCGGGGATACACTGAAGCTTTCTTT
j_gene: TRBJ2-5; v_gene: TRBV5-4; abundance: NA; d_gene: TRBD2; CDR3aa: CASSLASGGGAETQYF; CDR3nt: TGTGCCAGCAGCTTGGCCAGCGGGGGGGGAGCTGAGACCCAGTACTTC
j_gene: TRBJ2-7; v_gene: TRBV19; abundance: NA; d_gene: TRBD1; CDR3aa: CASPGQGRYEQYF; CDR3nt: TGTGCCAGTCCGGGACAGGGGAGGTACGAGCAGTACTTC
j_gene: TRBJ2-7; v_gene: TRBV19; abundance: NA; d_gene: TRBD2; CDR3aa: CASSPAGGGYEQYF; CDR3nt: TGTGCCAGTAGTCCAGCGGGAGGAGGCTACGAGCAGTACTTC
j_gene: TRBJ2-5; v_gene: TRBV5-1; abundance: NA; d_gene: TRBD2; CDR3aa: CASSLGGLGETQYF; CDR3nt: TGCGCCAGCAGCTTGGGGGGACTAGGAGAGACCCAGTACTTC
j_gene: TRBJ2-7; v_gene: TRBV29-1; abundance: NA; d_gene: NA; CDR3aa: CSVESGGTSSYEQYF; CDR3nt: TGCAGCGTTGAATCCGGCGGGACCTCCTCCTACGAGCAGTACTTC
j_gene: TRBJ1-6; v_gene: TRBV5-1; abundance: NA; d_gene: NA; CDR3aa: CASSPQTAGFNSPLHF; CDR3nt: TGCGCCAGCAGCCCCCAGACAGCGGGGTTCAATTCACCCCTCCACTTT
j_gene: TRBJ2-1; v_gene: TRBV5-1; abundance: once; d_gene: NA; CDR3aa: CASSLVNNEQFF; CDR3nt: TGCGCCAGCAGCTTGGTTAACAATGAGCAGTTCTTC
j_gene: TRBJ2-3; v_gene: TRBV11-1; abundance: NA; d_gene: TRBD2; CDR3aa: CASSTGTSARTDTQYF; CDR3nt: TGTGCCAGCAGCACCGGGACTAGCGCCCGCACAGATACGCAGTATTTT
j_gene: TRBJ2-2; v_gene: TRBV7-3; abundance: NA; d_gene: TRBD2; CDR3aa: CASSWTSGSTGELFF; CDR3nt: TGTGCCAGCAGCTGGACTAGCGGGAGTACCGGGGAGCTGTTTTTT
j_gene: TRBJ2-3; v_gene: TRBV25-1; abundance: NA; d_gene: NA; CDR3aa: CASSVAQPTDTQYF; CDR3nt: TGTGCCAGCAGTGTGGCACAGCCCACAGATACGCAGTATTTT
j_gene: TRBJ1-4; v_gene: TRBV2; abundance: NA; d_gene: TRBD1; CDR3aa: CASRASGTGYEKLFF; CDR3nt: TGTGCCAGCAGAGCTTCCGGGACAGGGTATGAAAAACTGTTTTTT
j_gene: TRBJ1-1; v_gene: TRBV2; abundance: NA; d_gene: NA; CDR3aa: CASRSGTEAFF; CDR3nt: TGTGCCAGCAGGTCGGGAACTGAAGCTTTCTTT
j_gene: TRBJ2-1; v_gene: TRBV10-2; abundance: NA; d_gene: NA; CDR3aa: CASSTDRAYNEQFF; CDR3nt: TGCGCCAGCAGTACGGACAGAGCCTACAATGAGCAGTTCTTC